The 18 T cell receptor beta chains presented below share a single source sample, sequenced in a study of T cells in Graves' hyperthyroidism and ophthalmopathy. From RNA transcripts, TCR beta CDR3 regions were amplified. When the TCR CDR3 underwent first-round RT-PCR, the HTBI primer set was used. TCRdb re-called the multiplex PCR reads with MiXCR, one entry per CDR3 protein. This sample has 500,000 to 650,000 distinct CDR3 sequences, with around 13% found just once. The sequenced material came from blood. Receptors were obtained from a woman aged 40 to 50 with Graves' hyperthyroidism.

At least ten counts were recorded for this clonotype. The chain recombines TRBV7-8 with TRBJ2-3; maybe TRBD1 (6 bases). The ends were cut back, 6 bases at V and 0 bases at J, with 13 bases in the middle. The CDR3 totals 15 residues. Germline CDR1 reads SGHVS; CDR2 reads FQNEAQ. The CDR3 spells CASSRTDTSTDTQYF. CDR3 sequence (DNA): TGTGCCAGCAGTCGGACAGACACTAGCACAGATACGCAGTATTTT.

At least ten counts were recorded for this clonotype. The chain combines TRBV7-9 with TRBJ2-5, with D uncertain. Per germline, CDR1 SEHNR and CDR2 FQNEAQ (reference sequence). Trimming left V 1 base short and J 3 bases short, with 18 bases between. This CDR3 is 17 amino acids long. CDR3 bases: TGTGCCAGCAGCTTAGTTCGAGAATTAGAGCTCAAAGAGACCCAGTACTTC. Translating it yields CASSLVRELELKETQYF.

Comments on this clonotype: A single base separates this from a much larger clone, so it may be a read error. The conserved final phenylalanine or tryptophan is absent from the CDR3, which likely points to a read error. The V and J genes are TRBV2 and TRBJ1-2, with D perhaps TRBD1 (5 bases). Germline values: CDR1 SNHLY, CDR2 FYNNEI. The V end was cut by 6 bases, the J end by 4 bases, with 18 bases between. The CDR3 length is 15 residues. CDR3 loop: CASSAIIDRFYGYTS. The CDR3, as DNA: TGTGCCAGCAGCGCCATTATCGACAGATTCTATGGCTACACCTCC.

This clonotype was seen ten or more times. This rearrangement joins TRBV6-2 or TRBV6-3 to TRBJ1-5; D ambiguous. The ends were cut back, 4 bases at V and 10 bases at J, with 11 bases in the middle. The CDR3 is 12 residues long. The germline gives CDR1 MNHEY, CDR2 SVGEGT. CDR3 amino acids: CASSFALLPQHF. For the CDR3, the DNA is TGTGCCAGCAGTTTCGCCTTATTACCCCAGCATTTT.

This clonotype was recorded many times. A junction boundary mismatches the germline segment, possibly from a read error. V usage is TRBV28 and J usage is TRBJ1-2, with TRBD1 identical over 7 bases. CDR1 and CDR2 from the germline V gene are MDHEN and SYDVKM. The CDR3 sequence is 13 residues long. The CDR3 reads CASGTATKYGYTF. The DNA for the CDR3 is TGTGCCAGCGGGACAGCAACTAAGTATGGCTACACCTTC.

This clonotype was detected a few times. The chain links TRBV29-1 to TRBJ1-3; 7 bases agree with TRBD1. This CDR3 comprises 15 residues. With V trimmed by 7 bases and J by 3 bases, 12 bases remained unmatched. Germline V lookup: CDR1 SQVTM, CDR2 ANQGSEA. The CDR3 sequence: CSAEDQGGGGNTIYF. In nucleotides, the CDR3 is TGCAGCGCTGAGGATCAGGGGGGAGGTGGAAACACCATATATTTT.

The V call is TRBV5-1, the J call TRBJ2-2, with D hard to call. The CDR3 consists of 14 residues. Per germline, CDR1 SGHRS and CDR2 YFSETQ. V dropped 0 bases and J dropped 3 bases, with 6 bases sitting between them. In nucleotides, the CDR3 is TGCGCCAGCAGCTTGGACCGATACACCGGGGAGCTGTTTTTT. Translated: CASSLDRYTGELFF.

V is TRBV24-1 and J is TRBJ2-2; 11 nucleotides align to TRBD2. The CDR3 has 20 residues. J was trimmed by 1 base and V by 4 bases; bases with no gene match: 13. Germline-derived CDR1 and CDR2 are KGHDR and SFDVKD. This CDR3 reads CATSEGVSGTSGRNTGELFF. The CDR3 nucleotides are TGTGCCACCAGTGAGGGGGTTTCTGGGACTAGCGGACGGAACACCGGGGAGCTGTTTTTT.

This clonotype was seen a single time. The V call is TRBV3-1, the J call TRBJ2-2; D uncertain. V was shortened by 0 bases and J by 6 bases, with 8 bases between the two germline ends. The CDR3 sequence is 14 residues long. Germline V lookup: CDR1 LGHDT, CDR2 YNNKEL (reference sequence). CDR3 sequence (DNA): TGTGCCAGCAGCCAAGATTACCCCCCCGGGGAGCTGTTTTTT. Amino acids: CASSQDYPPGELFF.

This clonotype has at least ten counts. J is TRBJ2-7 and V is TRBV2; maybe TRBD2 (5 bases). The germline V gene has CDR1 SNHLY and CDR2 FYNNEI. CDR3 length: 15 residues. V lost 6 bases, J lost 0 bases, and 15 bases lay in between. CDR3 DNA: TGTGCCAGCAGCCCCGAGAGCGGATACTCCTACGAGCAGTACTTC. Translation gives CASSPESGYSYEQYF.

This chain connects TRBV6-1 to TRBJ1-2; TRBD1 aligns across 7 bases. Germline trimming cut 5 bases from V and 5 bases from J; bases unmatched to any gene: 8. CDR1 and CDR2 from the germline V gene are MNHNS and SASEGT. The CDR3 length is 14 residues. This CDR3 reads CASSLQGNRYGYTF. The CDR3 region has the DNA TGTGCCAGCAGTCTACAGGGGAATCGGTATGGCTACACCTTC.

This clonotype has a count of ten or more. The rearrangement uses TRBV6-1 and TRBJ1-2; 8 nucleotides align to TRBD1. CDR1 is MNHNS and CDR2 is SASEGT in the germline V gene. Unmatched junction bases numbered 5, after V lost 5 bases and J lost 3 bases. This CDR3 contains 14 residues. In DNA form, the CDR3 reads TGTGCCAGCAGTCTCGCGACAGGGGACTATGGCTACACCTTC. This sequence encodes CASSLATGDYGYTF.

V usage is TRBV30 and J usage is TRBJ1-3; 9 positions agree with TRBD1. This CDR3 is 15 amino acids long. CDR1 and CDR2 from the germline V gene are GTSNPN and SVGIG (reference sequence). V shed 2 bases, J shed 2 bases, and the junction held 4 bases outside the gene matches. In DNA, the CDR3 is TGTGCCTGGAGTTTGACAGGGGGAACTGGAAACACCATATATTTT. It codes for CAWSLTGGTGNTIYF.

This clonotype was recorded at least ten times. The chain uses TRBV3-1 and TRBJ1-5; D is undetermined. Trimming pared 4 bases from V and 5 bases from J, leaving 9 bases between. The CDR3 runs to 13 residues. Germline values: CDR1 LGHDT, CDR2 YNNKEL (reference sequence). This CDR3 reads CASSLLTDQPQHF. The CDR3 DNA reads as TGTGCCAGCAGCCTCTTAACAGATCAGCCCCAGCATTTT.

This clonotype has just a few counts. The chain combines TRBV30 with TRBJ2-1; TRBD2 agrees at 11 bases. V trimming: 0 bases; J trimming: 6 bases; junction bases outside the gene matches: 13. The germline V gene has CDR1 GTSNPN and CDR2 SVGIG (reference sequence). The CDR3 covers 18 residues. The CDR3, as DNA: TGTGCCTGGAGTGTATTTCTAGCGGGAGGTTGGGGTGGCAATGAGCAGTTCTTC. This encodes CAWSVFLAGGWGGNEQFF.

The table lists this clonotype with many counts. V gene TRBV5-1 combines with J gene TRBJ1-2, with 8 bases lining up with TRBD1. The CDR3 runs 15 residues. V shed 2 bases, J shed 4 bases, and the junction held 7 bases outside the gene matches. The germline V gene encodes CDR1 SGHRS and CDR2 YFSETQ. CDR3 amino acids: CASSFGTGSGYGYTF. The CDR3 DNA follows: TGCGCCAGCAGCTTTGGGACAGGTTCTGGCTATGGCTACACCTTC.

This clonotype has more than one count but fewer than ten. This CDR3 reads CASSQEMARGRSGTQYF. In DNA form, the CDR3 reads TGCGCCAGCAGCCAAGAAATGGCCAGGGGGCGATCGGGGACCCAGTACTTC. The V call is TRBV4-1, the J call TRBJ2-5; 8 bases match TRBD1. CDR3 length: 17 amino acids. V shed 0 bases, J shed 7 bases, and the junction held 13 bases outside the gene matches. Germline V gene sequence: CDR1 MGHRA, CDR2 YSYEKL.

This clonotype was seen many times. The chain couples TRBV12-3 or TRBV12-4 to TRBJ2-3; D not certain. The CDR3 is made up of 14 amino acids. V was pared by 5 bases and J by 1 base, with 10 bases between. CDR3 amino acids: CASSRQVGTDTQYF. The DNA for the CDR3 is TGTGCCAGCAGTCGCCAAGTTGGCACAGATACGCAGTATTTT.